This TCR beta chain is drawn from a study of early T cells in non-severe SARS-CoV-2 infection. Broader study findings: Database matching using VDJdb favored anti-spike CD8 responses, with private and CD4 specificities left missing.

Unique molecular identifiers tagged individual cDNA molecules. TCRdb re-analysed the 5' RACE reads in MiXCR, keeping a single row per CDR3 protein. The sample lists about 60,000 distinct CDR3 sequences; around 9.3% were seen once. Germline lookup yields CDR1 MNHEY and CDR2 SMNVEV (reference sequence). V shed 0 bases and J shed 6 bases, with 12 bases lying between them. CDR3 size: 15 residues. This clonotype was recorded many times. Antigen unknown. This chain connects TRBV27 to TRBJ1-5; D ambiguous. This TCR derives from an adult who was a healthcare worker with PCR-confirmed SARS-CoV-2 infection or an uninfected control (not recorded which). Source material: whole blood. The CDR3 region is CASSLSAPRGQPQHF. The DNA of the CDR3 is TGTGCCAGCAGTTTATCGGCCCCCCGCGGTCAGCCCCAGCATTTT.